Listed here are 32 T cell receptor beta chains from one sample, sequenced in a study of cytomegalovirus exposure and HLA in healthy donors. Libraries were prepared by immunoSEQ multiplex PCR; TCRdb keeps only in-frame clonotypes and omits some of them. The sample has some 78,000 clones, 90% to 96% seen once. The sample taken for sequencing was PBMCs. These receptors all come from a man between 18 and 29 years old in good health and CMV-seropositive.

The rearrangement uses TRBV28 and TRBJ2-4; 14 bases match TRBD2. V trimming: 3 bases; J trimming: 8 bases; junction bases outside the gene matches: 6. The CDR3 sequence is 16 residues long. Germline values: CDR1 MDHEN, CDR2 SYDVKM. The CDR3 DNA reads as TGTGCCAGCAGTTTTGGGACTAGCGGGAGTAGCTACATTCAGTACTTC. Translated: CASSFGTSGSSYIQYF.

Comment on this clone: Additional DNA sequences in this sample encode the identical CDR3. V and J are TRBV25-1 and TRBJ1-2; weak D call: TRBD1 (6 bases). Trimming pared 3 bases from V and 6 bases from J, leaving 14 bases between. Germline V gene sequence: CDR1 MGHDK, CDR2 SYGVNS. The CDR3 is 14 residues long. The CDR3 DNA reads as TGTGCCAGCAGTGATACGGGGGGGCCTAATGGCTACACCTTC. The encoded protein is CASSDTGGPNGYTF.

The chain joins TRBV19 to TRBJ2-5; the match to TRBD2 covers 11 bases. Germline CDR1 is LNHDA and CDR2 is SQIVND (reference sequence). CDR3 length equals 18 residues. Unmatched junction bases numbered 12, after V lost 4 bases and J lost 2 bases. CDR3 DNA sequence: TGTGCCAGTAGTAGGGCCTTAGCGGGAGGGGTTGGGCAAGAGACCCAGTACTTC. This sequence encodes CASSRALAGGVGQETQYF.

As DNA, the CDR3 is TGCGCCAGCAGTGAGTCGGGGTTAGCGGGGGGCACAGATACGCAGTATTTT. This encodes CASSESGLAGGTDTQYF. The chain combines TRBV10-2 with TRBJ2-3; the match to TRBD2 covers 9 bases. CDR3 length: 17 amino acids. V shed 0 bases and J 1 base; nucleotides not matched to a gene: 5. The germline CDR1 and CDR2 sequences are WSHSY and SAAADI.

The chain has TRBV4-2 and TRBJ2-7; a possible D gene is TRBD1 (6 bases). The V gene's germline CDR1 is LGHNA and CDR2 YNFKEQ. Between the trimmed V and J ends, which lost 1 base and 1 base, there was a span of 26 bases. CDR3 length equals 20 residues. The CDR3 reads CASSQAIPPLGTQGSYEQYF. CDR3 in DNA: TGTGCCAGCAGCCAAGCAATACCCCCCTTAGGGACCCAGGGGTCCTACGAGCAGTACTTC.

This chain joins TRBV7-8 and TRBJ2-5; 8 bases agree with TRBD1. The V gene's germline CDR1 is SGHVS and CDR2 FQNEAQ. V lost 5 bases, J lost 2 bases, and 7 bases stayed unmatched. This CDR3 is built from 15 residues. CDR3 residues: CASSVDRGGQETQYF. CDR3 DNA: TGTGCCAGCAGCGTAGACAGGGGTGGACAAGAGACCCAGTACTTC.

The CDR3 DNA sequence: TGTGCCAGCAGACCCACTAGCGGGAGGGTCAATGAGCAGTTCTTC. It is translated as CASRPTSGRVNEQFF. The gene calls are TRBV28 and TRBJ2-1; 13 nucleotides agree with TRBD2. The CDR3 consists of 15 residues. V shed 6 bases and J 6 bases; nucleotides not matched to a gene: 5. The germline CDR1 and CDR2 sequences are MDHEN and SYDVKM.

J is TRBJ2-1 and V is TRBV7-3; 8 bases agree with TRBD2. J was trimmed by 7 bases and V by 5 bases; bases with no gene match: 13. Germline V lookup: CDR1 SGHTA, CDR2 FQGTGA. The CDR3 is made up of 16 amino acids. CDR3 bases: TGTGCCAGCAGCGCACCTACTAGCGGTCCTTGGAATGAGCAGTTCTTC. This gives the protein CASSAPTSGPWNEQFF.

The chain employs TRBV10-2 and TRBJ2-1; TRBD2 agrees at 14 bases. Per germline, CDR1 WSHSY and CDR2 SAAADI. Losses at the gene ends were 0 bases for V and 10 bases for J; bases not matched to a gene: 5. The CDR3 runs to 16 residues. CDR3 nucleotides: TGCGCCAGCAGTGAGTCGGGACTAGCGGGAGTGATAGAGCAGTTCTTC. Translating it yields CASSESGLAGVIEQFF.

CDR3 in amino acids: CASSVGGASLQETQYF. The DNA of the CDR3 is TGTGCCAGCAGCGTAGGCGGAGCTAGCCTCCAAGAGACCCAGTACTTC. The rearrangement uses TRBV9 and TRBJ2-5; TRBD2 might be the D (5 bases). The germline V gene encodes CDR1 SGDLS and CDR2 YYNGEE. The CDR3 length is 16 residues. The V gene lost 0 bases and the J gene lost 1 base, with 13 bases spanning the gap.

The rearrangement links TRBV7-9 to TRBJ2-3; 9 positions match TRBD1. This CDR3 is built from 16 residues. V was pared by 5 bases and J by 2 bases, with 8 bases of the junction left unmatched. Per the germline V gene, CDR1 is SEHNR and CDR2 is FQNEAQ (reference sequence). CDR3 sequence: CASSIPTGGDTDTQYF. CDR3 sequence (DNA): TGTGCCAGCAGCATCCCGACAGGGGGGGACACAGATACGCAGTATTTT.

The rearrangement uses TRBV18 and TRBJ2-1, with TRBD1 as a possible D gene (6 bases). Germline V lookup: CDR1 KGHSH, CDR2 LQKENI. This CDR3 comprises 15 residues. V lost 0 bases to trimming and J lost 9 bases, with 15 bases between them. The CDR3 protein is CASSPPQGPGGEQFF. CDR3 DNA sequence: TGTGCCAGCTCACCACCGCAGGGGCCAGGCGGTGAGCAGTTCTTC.

The J gene is TRBJ2-1, the V gene TRBV27; 10 bases map to TRBD2. Germline-derived CDR1 and CDR2 are MNHEY and SMNVEV (reference sequence). The junction had 9 bases not matched to a gene; V was cut back by 4 bases and J by 9 bases. This CDR3 comprises 15 residues. The CDR3 DNA reads TGTGCCAGCAGTTACTCAGCGGGAGGGATAGGTGAGCAGTTCTTC. Translated, it gives CASSYSAGGIGEQFF.

CDR3 region: CASGGLVNEQFF. The CDR3, as DNA: TGTGCCAGCGGAGGACTAGTCAATGAGCAGTTCTTC. This rearrangement joins TRBV6-1 to TRBJ2-1; 7 bases match TRBD2. CDR3 length: 12 residues. The germline CDR1 and CDR2 sequences are MNHNS and SASEGT. V lost 8 bases, J lost 6 bases, and 4 bases stayed unmatched.

The V gene is TRBV27, the J gene TRBJ1-2, with D tentatively TRBD1 (5 bases). The germline V and J ends were trimmed by 6 bases and 2 bases, with 13 bases remaining between them. The CDR3 is made up of 14 amino acids. Germline V gene lookup returns CDR1 MNHEY and CDR2 SMNVEV (reference sequence). The CDR3 region is CASSPAGGNYGYTF. CDR3 DNA: TGTGCCAGCAGCCCCGCGGGGGGGAACTATGGCTACACCTTC.

The chain recombines TRBV7-9 with TRBJ2-7; 13 nucleotides agree with TRBD2. V shed 3 bases and J 3 bases; nucleotides not matched to a gene: 2. Germline-derived CDR1 and CDR2 are SEHNR and FQNEAQ (reference sequence). The CDR3 covers 15 residues. CDR3 residues: CASSFGTSGNYEQYF. Here the CDR3 DNA reads TGTGCCAGCAGCTTCGGGACTAGCGGGAACTACGAGCAGTACTTC.

This chain links TRBV7-2 with TRBJ2-7; 8 bases are a match to TRBD2. J gave up 6 bases and V 4 bases, and 20 bases lay outside the gene matches. The CDR3 runs 18 residues. Germline V gene lookup returns CDR1 SGHTA and CDR2 FQGNSA. Here the CDR3 reads CASSSPGSGSTSSREQYF. In nucleotides, the CDR3 is TGTGCCAGCAGCTCACCCGGAAGCGGGAGCACTAGTTCGCGCGAGCAGTACTTC.

The rearrangement uses TRBV7-9 and TRBJ1-4; 12 nucleotides align to TRBD1. This CDR3 contains 16 residues. Trimming removed 6 bases from V and 8 bases from J; junction bases left unmatched: 10. Looked up from germline, CDR1 is SEHNR and CDR2 is FQNEAQ (reference sequence). The CDR3 DNA follows: TGTGCCAGCAGATCCGGGACAGGGGGCGGGAGCGAAAAACTGTTTTTT. The encoded protein is CASRSGTGGGSEKLFF. The whole variable domain, filled in from reference TRBV7-9 and TRBJ1-4, reads DTGVSQNPRHKITKRGQNVTFRCDPISEHNRLYWYRQTLGQGPEFLTYFQNEAQLEKSRLLSDRFSAERPKGSFSTLEIQRTEQGDSAMYLCASRSGTGGGSEKLFFGSGTQLSVL.

In its sample, this clone was seen once. The V and J genes are TRBV7-6 and TRBJ2-2, with D possibly TRBD1 on 6 matching bases. This CDR3 comprises 17 residues. Germline V lookup: CDR1 SGHVS, CDR2 FNYEAQ. Between the trimmed V and J ends, which lost 5 bases and 0 bases, there was a span of 16 bases. The CDR3 is CASSPRPGDTNTGELFF. The CDR3 DNA reads TGTGCCAGCAGCCCAAGGCCCGGGGACACGAACACCGGGGAGCTGTTTTTT. The variable domain in full, completed from reference TRBV7-6 and TRBJ2-2, reads GAGVSQSPRYKVTKRGQDVALRCDPISGHVSLYWYRQALGQGPEFLTYFNYEAQQDKSGLPNDRFSAERPEGSISTLTIQRTEQRDSAMYRCASSPRPGDTNTGELFFGEGSRLTVL.

V usage is TRBV21-1 and J usage is TRBJ1-1; TRBD1, the D gene given by the table, was not confirmed from the DNA. TRBV21-1 is deemed a pseudogene. The CDR3 is 16 residues long. Here the CDR3 reads CASSKVGADRETEAFF. DNA for the CDR3: TGTGCCAGCAGCAAAGTGGGGGCCGACCGAGAAACTGAAGCTTTCTTT.

This sequence joins TRBV28 and TRBJ2-7; perhaps TRBD2 as D (6 bases). This CDR3 is 14 amino acids long. CDR1 and CDR2 from the germline V gene are MDHEN and SYDVKM. V dropped 7 bases and J dropped 5 bases, with 18 bases sitting between them. This CDR3 reads CASTLGEAGHEQYF. The CDR3 DNA reads as TGTGCCAGCACCTTGGGGGAGGCGGGGCACGAGCAGTACTTC.

This clone appeared once. The V gene is TRBV11-3, the J gene TRBJ2-1; TRBD2 agrees at 8 bases. CDR1 and CDR2 from the germline V gene are SGHNT and YENEEA. Germline trimming cut 1 base from V and 7 bases from J; bases unmatched to any gene: 0. The CDR3 runs to 13 residues. CDR3 coding DNA: TGTGCCAGCAGCTTAGTAGCGGGGAATGAGCAGTTCTTC. Translated: CASSLVAGNEQFF.

The chain couples TRBV29-1 to TRBJ1-2; no definite D call. The CDR3 runs 12 residues. V lost 4 bases and J 8 bases, leaving 14 bases between the germline ends. The germline gives CDR1 SQVTM, CDR2 ANQGSEA. CDR3 in amino acids: CSVGDGSSGYTF. CDR3 coding DNA: TGCAGCGTTGGAGACGGGAGCAGCGGCTACACCTTC.

The CDR3 nucleotides read TGTGCCAGCAGCTTAGCTAGGGAGACCCAGTACTTC. It is translated as CASSLARETQYF. The chain uses TRBV11-2 and TRBJ2-5; D remains ambiguous. CDR3 length: 12 amino acids. Trimming cost V 1 base and J 5 bases, with 5 bases left between them. CDR1 is SGHAT, CDR2 FQNNGV, per germline. The whole variable domain, remainder taken from reference TRBV11-2 and TRBJ2-5, is EAGVAQSPRYKIIEKRQSVAFWCNPISGHATLYWYQQILGQGPKLLIQFQNNGVVDDSQLPKDRFSAERLKGVDSTLKIQPAKLEDSAVYLCASSLARETQYFGPGTRLLVL.

The J gene is TRBJ2-7, the V gene TRBV11-2; weak D call: TRBD2 (6 bases). There are 15 residues in the CDR3. The germline V gene encodes CDR1 SGHAT and CDR2 FQNNGV. The germline V and J ends were trimmed by 1 base and 2 bases, with 12 bases remaining between them. CDR3 in amino acids: CASSLGRASTYEQYF. CDR3 bases: TGTGCCAGCAGCTTAGGGAGGGCATCCACCTACGAGCAGTACTTC.

The chain combines TRBV6-1 with TRBJ2-7; 10 positions match TRBD1. Germline lookup yields CDR1 MNHNS and CDR2 SASEGT. Trimming removed 2 bases from V and 3 bases from J; junction bases left unmatched: 4. This CDR3 has 15 amino acids. The CDR3 sequence: CASSERQGADYEQYF. The CDR3 DNA is TGTGCCAGCAGTGAACGACAGGGGGCGGACTACGAGCAGTACTTC.

This clone appeared many times. V usage is TRBV6-4 and J usage is TRBJ2-1, with TRBD2 matching over 7 bases. CDR1 is MRHNA and CDR2 is SNTAGT in the germline V gene. The CDR3 has 17 amino acids. Trimming cost V 0 bases and J 1 base; bases outside gene matches: 6. CDR3 in DNA: TGTGCCAGCAGTGACTCCCTACGGCGGGAGTCCTACAATGAGCAGTTCTTC. As protein: CASSDSLRRESYNEQFF.

J is TRBJ2-2 and V is TRBV18, with 9 bases aligning to TRBD2. Trimming cost V 3 bases and J 6 bases; bases outside gene matches: 5. This CDR3 has 15 residues. CDR1 and CDR2 from the germline V gene are KGHSH and LQKENI. The CDR3 DNA reads as TGTGCCAGCTCACCCTCTAGCGGGATCTCCGGGGAGCTGTTTTTT. It specifies CASSPSSGISGELFF.

This chain links TRBV6-1 with TRBJ2-3; maybe TRBD1 (6 bases). Germline V lookup: CDR1 MNHNS, CDR2 SASEGT. V lost 7 bases to trimming and J lost 9 bases, with 20 bases between them. This CDR3 has 14 residues. The chain's CDR3 is CASTAQGGVRTQYF. The CDR3 nucleotides are TGTGCCAGCACCGCACAGGGTGGGGTGCGGACGCAGTATTTT.

The rearrangement uses TRBV29-1 and TRBJ2-7; D is possibly TRBD1 (5 bases). The germline V and J ends were trimmed by 7 bases and 1 base, with 14 bases remaining between them. The CDR3 is 13 residues long. Germline V gives CDR1 SQVTM, CDR2 ANQGSEA. The CDR3 nucleotides read TGCAGCGCCGTGGGGCTACTGTCCTACGAGCAGTACTTC. Translation: CSAVGLLSYEQYF.

The V and J genes are TRBV6-6 and TRBJ2-5; 12 bases are a match to TRBD2. The CDR3 runs to 14 residues. Germline-derived CDR1 and CDR2 are MNHNY and SVGAGI (reference sequence). V was clipped by 6 bases and J by 5 bases; unmatched bases: 4. CDR3 in amino acids: CASRLAGGPETQYF. The CDR3 DNA follows: TGTGCCAGCAGGCTAGCGGGAGGGCCGGAGACCCAGTACTTC.

The V call is TRBV29-1, the J call TRBJ2-7; a possible D gene is TRBD2 (5 bases). V lost 2 bases, J lost 2 bases, and 10 bases lay in between. Germline assignment: CDR1 SQVTM and CDR2 ANQGSEA. This CDR3 contains 13 residues. The CDR3 bases are TGCAGCGTTGAATTCTCGGGGACCTACGAGCAGTACTTC. Translated: CSVEFSGTYEQYF.